This section outlines one T cell receptor (beta chain) sequence together with its context. Its matching antigen is unknown. The data were obtained in a study of T cell responses to AZD1222 COVID-19 vaccine. Study outcomes and limitations: A mostly white British donor set with more females was recruited, and clonal diversity was possibly underestimated. Spike was spanned by vaccine-associated CD4 TCRs, which were dominant at 160-218 and 743-854. Reports indicate that nearly half of spike-specific TCRs are directed at unmutated variant regions. Among those given AZD1222, only six were seropositive at baseline.

CDR1 and CDR2 from the germline V gene are LGHDT and YNNKEL (reference sequence). The V segment lost 4 bases and the J segment 6 bases; nucleotides outside the gene matches: 6. The CDR3 sequence is 16 residues long. The repertoire was sequenced with immunoSEQ multiplex PCR; TCRdb's copy has only in-frame clones and lacks some. There are 100,000 to 150,000 clones in the sample; roughly 90% occur only once, and about 4.3% lies in the top ten. The clonotype originates from an adult in good health. The specimen was peripheral blood, collected on day 0 of AZD1222 vaccination. This rearrangement joins TRBV3-1 (or the pseudogene TRBV3-2) to TRBJ2-2, with 12 bases lining up with TRBD2. CDR3 amino acids: CASSPRTSGEAGELFF. As DNA, the CDR3 is TGTGCCAGCAGCCCGCGGACTAGCGGGGAGGCCGGGGAGCTGTTTTTT.